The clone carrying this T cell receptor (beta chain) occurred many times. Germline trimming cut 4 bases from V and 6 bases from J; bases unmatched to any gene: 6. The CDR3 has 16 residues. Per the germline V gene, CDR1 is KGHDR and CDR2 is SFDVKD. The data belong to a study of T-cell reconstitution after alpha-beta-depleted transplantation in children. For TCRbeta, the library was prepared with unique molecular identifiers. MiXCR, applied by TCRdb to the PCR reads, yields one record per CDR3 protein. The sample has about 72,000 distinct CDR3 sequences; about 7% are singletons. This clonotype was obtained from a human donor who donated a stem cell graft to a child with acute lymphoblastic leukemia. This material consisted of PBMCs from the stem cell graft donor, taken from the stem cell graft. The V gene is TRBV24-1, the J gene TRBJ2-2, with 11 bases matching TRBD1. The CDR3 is CATSDSGQGVPGELFF. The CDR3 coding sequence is TGTGCCACCAGTGACTCGGGACAGGGGGTCCCCGGGGAGCTGTTTTTT.